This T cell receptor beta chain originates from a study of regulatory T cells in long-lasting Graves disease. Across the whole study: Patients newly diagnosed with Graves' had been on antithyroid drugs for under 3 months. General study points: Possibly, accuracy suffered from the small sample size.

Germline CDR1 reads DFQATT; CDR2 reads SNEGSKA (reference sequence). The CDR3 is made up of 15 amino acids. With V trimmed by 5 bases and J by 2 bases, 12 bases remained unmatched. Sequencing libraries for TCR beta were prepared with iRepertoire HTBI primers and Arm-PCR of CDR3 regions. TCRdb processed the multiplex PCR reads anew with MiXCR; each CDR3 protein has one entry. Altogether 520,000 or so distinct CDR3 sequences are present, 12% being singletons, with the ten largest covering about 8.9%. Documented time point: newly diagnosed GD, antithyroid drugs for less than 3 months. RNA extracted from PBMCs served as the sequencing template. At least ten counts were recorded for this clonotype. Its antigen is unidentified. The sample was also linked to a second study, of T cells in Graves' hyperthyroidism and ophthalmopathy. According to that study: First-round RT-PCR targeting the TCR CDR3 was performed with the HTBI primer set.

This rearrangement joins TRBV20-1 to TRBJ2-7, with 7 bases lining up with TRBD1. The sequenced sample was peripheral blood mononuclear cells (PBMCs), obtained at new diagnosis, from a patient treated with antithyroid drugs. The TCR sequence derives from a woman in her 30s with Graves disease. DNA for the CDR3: TGCAGTGCTCTACTGGGGACAGTCGTCCCCTACGAGCAGTACTTC. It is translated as CSALLGTVVPYEQYF.